This T cell receptor beta chain was observed in a study of radiotherapy plus CTLA-4 blockade in lung cancer. About the study: Disease control was achieved by approximately 30% of patients, and objective responses by about 19%.

Produced via immunoSEQ multiplex PCR; TCRdb's table is partial and in-frame only. The repertoire holds 83,000 or so clones, with about four fifths as singletons. Study-level findings and limits: The best prediction of response reportedly came from early blood T cell clone dynamics, with interferon-beta. TCR clones from tumors expanded in blood after radiotherapy plus ipilimumab.

As to this clone: The antigen is unknown.

CDR1 SGDLS and CDR2 YYNGEE come from the germline V gene. The CDR3 loop spans 14 amino acids. The V end was cut by 0 bases, the J end by 2 bases, with 9 bases between. Alongside CTLA-4 blockade with ipilimumab, patients with chemo-refractory metastatic non-small-cell lung cancer received focal radiation. This sequence joins TRBV9 and TRBJ2-7; D is unclear. The sequence was obtained from a human donor with non-small cell lung cancer who had stable disease on radiotherapy plus ipilimumab. The sequenced sample was peripheral blood, obtained from a patient treated with radiotherapy plus ipilimumab. In nucleotides, the CDR3 is TGTGCCAGCAGCGTAGAGGTGGGAACCTACGAGCAGTACTTC. This translates into CASSVEVGTYEQYF.